The 3 T cell receptor beta chains presented below share a single source sample, sequenced in a study of blood T cells in healthy people across ages. The authors ran a second PCR of about 7 to 11 cycles using a sample-barcoded 5' primer and a J-beta primer mix. MiXCR, applied by TCRdb to the 5' RACE reads, yields one record per CDR3 protein. The data show approximately 780,000 distinct CDR3 sequences, around 24% seen once. These data were also reused for a study on T cells of mothers and their children.

Sequenced input: blood. These receptor sequences come from a boy younger than 18 in good health.

This clonotype showed up just a few times. The chain combines TRBV3-1 with TRBJ1-5; 7 nucleotides agree with TRBD1. CDR1 is LGHDT, CDR2 YNNKEL, per germline (reference sequence). Trimming took 0 bases from V and 7 from J; bases not matched to a gene: 3. This CDR3 spans 14 amino acids. This CDR3 is CASSQETTGQPQHF. In DNA form, the CDR3 reads TGTGCCAGCAGCCAAGAGACGACAGGGCAGCCCCAGCATTTT.

This clonotype was seen a single time. The chain uses TRBV2 and TRBJ1-5; D is possibly TRBD1 (6 bases). CDR1 and CDR2 (germline): SNHLY, FYNNEI. The CDR3 has 15 residues. V lost 6 bases, J lost 0 bases, and 12 bases lay in between. CDR3 coding DNA: TGTGCCAGCAGGGAACAGGGAGATAGCAATCAGCCCCAGCATTTT. Translation gives CASREQGDSNQPQHF. The entire variable domain, with the rest obtained from reference TRBV2 and TRBJ1-5, is as follows: EPEVTQTPSHQVTQMGQEVILRCVPISNHLYFYWYRQILGQKVEFLVSFYNNEISEKSEIFDDQFSVERPDGSNFTLKIRSTKLEDSAMYFCASREQGDSNQPQHFGDGTRLSIL.

The chain employs TRBV7-3 and TRBJ2-1; the match to TRBD2 covers 8 bases. Germline V gene sequence: CDR1 SGHTA, CDR2 FQGTGA. Trimming took 8 bases from V and 4 from J; bases not matched to a gene: 10. The CDR3 has 15 residues. Here the CDR3 reads CASRGGASGYNEQFF. CDR3 nucleotide sequence: TGTGCCAGCCGCGGCGGGGCTAGCGGGTACAATGAGCAGTTCTTC. Full variable domain (missing parts from reference TRBV7-3 and TRBJ2-1): GAGVSQTPSNKVTEKGKYVELRCDPISGHTALYWYRQSLGQGPEFLIYFQGTGAADDSGLPNDRFFAVRPEGSVSTLKIQRTERGDSAVYLCASRGGASGYNEQFFGPGTRLTVL.